Below, one T cell receptor beta chain is given with its context. This CDR3 region has 15 residues. The germline CDR1 and CDR2 sequences are LGHDT and YNNKEL (reference sequence). J was trimmed by 4 bases and V by 3 bases; bases with no gene match: 7. The record originates from a study of early T cells in non-severe SARS-CoV-2 infection. TCRdb ran MiXCR on the 5' RACE reads and lists one entry per CDR3 protein. The table has around 70,000 distinct CDR3 sequences, more than 9% seen once. Source material: whole blood. This sequence originates from an adult who was a healthcare worker with PCR-confirmed SARS-CoV-2 infection or an uninfected control (not recorded which). V and J are TRBV3-1 and TRBJ1-2; 8 bases are shared with TRBD1. In DNA, the CDR3 is TGTGCCAGCAGCCAGACAGGGGATACCCTCTATGGCTACACCTTC. Translation gives CASSQTGDTLYGYTF.